Each of the 12 T cell receptor beta chains below was sequenced from the same sample in a study. Via MiXCR, TCRdb re-called the RT-PCR reads, giving one row per CDR3 protein. The profile shows 650,000 to 800,000 distinct CDR3 sequences, 12% to 15% of them singletons. The sequenced sample consisted of memory CD4+ T cells from blood. All receptors derive from a female donor in good health, serving as a healthy control.

This clonotype was observed a few times. The rearrangement joins TRBV4-2 to TRBJ2-7; 8 bases are shared with TRBD1. Germline CDR1 and CDR2: LGHNA and YNFKEQ. J gave up 4 bases and V 0 bases, and 11 bases lay outside the gene matches. The CDR3 extends over 17 amino acids. CDR3: CASSQDHRQGLPYEQYF. The CDR3 DNA reads TGTGCCAGCAGCCAAGATCACCGACAGGGGCTCCCTTACGAGCAGTACTTC.

This clonotype was counted many times. CDR3 bases: TGCAGTGCTAGCCTGACCTACACAGATCAATACGAGCAGTACTTC. This sequence encodes CSASLTYTDQYEQYF. The V gene is TRBV20-1, the J gene TRBJ2-7; D gene uncertain. V lost 3 bases, J lost 4 bases, and 19 bases lay in between. CDR1 is DFQATT, CDR2 SNEGSKA, per germline (reference sequence). CDR3 length: 15 amino acids.

J is TRBJ1-1 and V is TRBV6-5; D not certain. CDR3 length: 15 residues. Germline loops: CDR1 MNHEY, CDR2 SVGAGI. V was cut by 0 bases and J by 3 bases, with 11 bases left in between. CDR3 nucleotides: TGTGCCAGCAGTTACTCGATTGACGGGTACACTGAAGCTTTCTTT. Translated: CASSYSIDGYTEAFF.

This clonotype has more than one count but fewer than ten. V and J are TRBV20-1 and TRBJ2-2; D not certain. This CDR3 has 13 residues. Trimming shortened V by 5 bases and J by 6 bases, and 13 bases separated the two germline ends. CDR1 DFQATT and CDR2 SNEGSKA come from the germline V gene (reference sequence). Here the CDR3 reads CSAPLRLAGELFF. CDR3 nucleotide sequence: TGCAGTGCTCCCTTGAGGCTAGCCGGGGAGCTGTTTTTT.

The sample holds a few counts of this clonotype. V gene TRBV10-3 combines with J gene TRBJ1-1, with 7 bases aligning to TRBD1. V lost 4 bases and J lost 8; bases outside the gene matches: 4. The CDR3 sequence is 12 residues long. Germline CDR1 is ENHRY and CDR2 is SYGVKD. The CDR3 DNA follows: TGTGCCATCAGTGTGACAGGGTCAGAAGCTTTCTTT. Translation: CAISVTGSEAFF.

In this sample, this clonotype turned up many times. J is TRBJ1-6 and V is TRBV27; 10 bases align to TRBD1. J was trimmed by 7 bases and V by 6 bases; bases with no gene match: 9. The CDR3 runs 16 residues. Looked up from germline, CDR1 is MNHEY and CDR2 is SMNVEV (reference sequence). The CDR3 bases are TGTGCCAGCAGACCACCGACAGGGGGCGGGAATTCACCCCTCCACTTT. Its translation: CASRPPTGGGNSPLHF.

The chain joins TRBV27 to TRBJ2-3; 7 bases line up with TRBD2. Germline values: CDR1 MNHEY, CDR2 SMNVEV (reference sequence). The trim removed 11 bases at V and 4 bases at J, leaving 6 bases unmatched. This CDR3 has 12 amino acids. In DNA, the CDR3 is TGTGCCGCCGGGACTATGGCAGATACGCAGTATTTT. It is translated as CAAGTMADTQYF.

V is TRBV13 and J is TRBJ2-5; 7 bases fit TRBD1. CDR1 and CDR2 from the germline V gene are PRHDT and FYEKMQ (reference sequence). J lost 5 bases, V lost 0 bases, and 6 bases had no gene match. This CDR3 region has 15 residues. The CDR3 spells CASSLGDRARETQYF. The CDR3 DNA reads TGTGCCAGCAGCTTAGGAGACAGGGCGAGGGAGACCCAGTACTTC. Combining the CDR3 with reference TRBV13 and TRBJ2-5 gives the whole variable domain AAGVIQSPRHLIKEKRETATLKCYPIPRHDTVYWYQQGPGQDPQFLISFYEKMQSDKGSIPDRFSAQQFSDYHSELNMSSLELGDSALYFCASSLGDRARETQYFGPGTRLLVL.

This clonotype was detected ten times or more. The CDR3 loop is CSARGGLAFPDTQYF. The DNA for the CDR3 is TGCAGTGCTAGAGGTGGATTAGCTTTCCCAGATACGCAGTATTTT. This chain links TRBV20-1 with TRBJ2-3; D not certain. Germline lookup yields CDR1 DFQATT and CDR2 SNEGSKA (reference sequence). This CDR3 contains 15 residues. V shed 1 base and J shed 4 bases, with 15 bases lying between them.

The V and J genes are TRBV25-1 and TRBJ1-1; D gene uncertain. Per the germline V gene, CDR1 is MGHDK and CDR2 is SYGVNS. The CDR3 is 12 amino acids. Trimming shortened V by 9 bases and J by 1 base, and 9 bases separated the two germline ends. CDR3: CASGEPNTEAFF. CDR3 bases: TGTGCCAGTGGGGAACCGAACACTGAAGCTTTCTTT.

This clonotype was seen at least ten times. This chain connects TRBV20-1 to TRBJ1-3, with TRBD1 matching over 10 bases. The CDR3 contains 15 residues. Germline assignment: CDR1 DFQATT and CDR2 SNEGSKA (reference sequence). V lost 1 base, J lost 4 bases, and 4 bases stayed unmatched. CDR3 DNA: TGCAGTGCTAGAGCGGGACAGGGGTCAGGAAACACCATATATTTT. Amino acids: CSARAGQGSGNTIYF.

The gene calls are TRBV5-4 and TRBJ1-1; D unclear. CDR3 length: 15 amino acids. Germline V gene lookup returns CDR1 SGHNT and CDR2 YYREEE (reference sequence). V was shortened by 4 bases and J by 0 bases, with 13 bases between the two germline ends. The CDR3: CASSLGYGMNTEAFF. The CDR3, as DNA: TGTGCCAGCAGCCTGGGTTACGGCATGAACACTGAAGCTTTCTTT.